The 32 T cell receptor beta chains given below trace back to one sample, sequenced in a study of blood T cells in healthy people across ages. A sample-barcoded 5' primer and a J-beta primer mix were used in a second PCR of about 7 to 12 cycles. One entry per CDR3 protein, called by TCRdb with MiXCR from the 5' RACE reads. The sample contains some 1.4 million distinct CDR3 sequences, about 43% of which appear only once. The sample consisted of blood. Receptors were obtained from a woman aged 18-29 years in good health.

This chain uses TRBV27 with TRBJ2-7; TRBD1 agrees at 7 bases. Germline values: CDR1 MNHEY, CDR2 SMNVEV (reference sequence). V trimming: 3 bases; J trimming: 3 bases; junction bases outside the gene matches: 5. CDR3 length: 14 residues. The CDR3 is CASSFQGQHYEQYF. The CDR3 bases are TGTGCCAGCAGTTTTCAGGGACAGCACTACGAGCAGTACTTC.

The chain couples TRBV7-2 to TRBJ2-1, with D perhaps TRBD1 or TRBD2 (6 bases each). Trimming removed 5 bases from V and 2 bases from J, with 10 bases in between. CDR1 is SGHTA and CDR2 is FQGNSA in the germline V gene. CDR3 size: 14 residues. The CDR3 bases are TGTGCCAGCAGCGCCGGGGGCACCTACAATGAGCAGTTCTTC. Protein sequence: CASSAGGTYNEQFF.

This clonotype was counted between two and nine times. J is TRBJ1-4 and V is TRBV12-5, with 8 bases identical to TRBD1. Germline trimming cut 5 bases from V and 7 bases from J; bases unmatched to any gene: 3. This CDR3 has 13 amino acids. The germline V gene encodes CDR1 LGHNT and CDR2 FRNRAP. Here the CDR3 DNA reads TGTGCTAGTGGTAAGGACAGGGTTGAAAAACTGTTTTTT. Translating it yields CASGKDRVEKLFF.

CDR3 DNA: TGTGCCATGGGAAGAGATAGTCTGGGGGCGTATGGCTACACCTTC. This translates into CAMGRDSLGAYGYTF. The rearrangement uses TRBV12-3 or TRBV12-4 and TRBJ1-2; a weak D match, TRBD1 (6 bases). This CDR3 is built from 15 residues. V gave up 10 bases and J gave up 5 bases, with 23 bases separating them.

This chain's CDR3 is CASSQDSGGAYTQYF. CDR3 bases: TGCGCCAGCAGCCAAGATAGCGGGGGGGCCTATACGCAGTATTTT. The chain joins TRBV4-1 to TRBJ2-3; 11 nucleotides line up with TRBD2. The V gene's germline CDR1 is MGHRA and CDR2 YSYEKL. The CDR3 spans 15 residues. V gave up 0 bases and J gave up 7 bases; unmatched junction bases: 3.

This clonotype appeared a few times. The chain links TRBV5-1 to TRBJ2-1, with D tentatively TRBD2 (5 bases). V was cut by 4 bases and J by 10 bases, with 18 bases left in between. Germline CDR1 SGHRS, CDR2 YFSETQ. The CDR3 contains 14 residues. Written as DNA, the CDR3 is TGCGCCAGCAGCCCCCGGCGAGGGTTTGAGGAGCAGTTCTTC. This translates into CASSPRRGFEEQFF.

The sample holds a few counts of this clonotype. This chain joins TRBV6-5 and TRBJ2-7, with D possibly being TRBD2 (6 bases). Trimming shortened V by 0 bases and J by 2 bases, and 14 bases separated the two germline ends. CDR1 is MNHEY, CDR2 SVGAGI, per germline. The length of the CDR3 is 16 residues. The chain's CDR3 is CASSYSITRGPYEQYF. The CDR3, as DNA: TGTGCCAGCAGTTACTCTATTACGCGGGGTCCCTACGAGCAGTACTTC.

The chain is built from TRBV15 and TRBJ1-2; 7 bases match TRBD1. This CDR3 region has 13 residues. Germline V gene sequence: CDR1 LNHNV, CDR2 YYDKDF (reference sequence). The J segment lost 6 bases and the V segment lost 3 bases, leaving 4 bases of the junction unmatched. CDR3 residues: CATSSTGENGYTF. The DNA for the CDR3 is TGTGCCACCAGCAGTACAGGGGAGAATGGCTACACCTTC.

The J gene is TRBJ2-5, the V gene TRBV20-1, with TRBD2 matching over 7 bases. V lost 7 bases and J lost 4; bases outside the gene matches: 9. This CDR3 is 13 amino acids long. Germline lookup yields CDR1 DFQATT and CDR2 SNEGSKA (reference sequence). CDR3 amino acids: CSGGAAGVETQYF. The CDR3 nucleotides read TGCAGTGGGGGAGCGGCGGGAGTAGAGACCCAGTACTTC.

The gene calls are TRBV7-2 and TRBJ2-1, with TRBD2 identical over 10 bases. Germline V gene data show CDR1 as SGHTA and CDR2 as FQGNSA. The V gene end was trimmed by 3 bases and the J gene end by 3 bases; junction bases not matched to a gene: 2. The CDR3 totals 15 residues. The CDR3 bases are TGTGCCAGCAGCTTTCTAGCGGGGGTCTACAATGAGCAGTTCTTC. Its protein product is CASSFLAGVYNEQFF.

This clonotype came up a few times. This chain connects TRBV27 to TRBJ2-7; TRBD1 agrees at 8 bases. V lost 2 bases, J lost 3 bases, and 9 bases stayed unmatched. Per germline, CDR1 MNHEY and CDR2 SMNVEV (reference sequence). The CDR3 consists of 16 residues. CDR3 sequence reads: CASSLVSTGGFYEQYF. In DNA, the CDR3 is TGTGCCAGCAGTTTAGTTTCCACAGGGGGGTTCTACGAGCAGTACTTC.

V usage is TRBV12-3 or TRBV12-4 and J usage is TRBJ1-4, with a possible D match to TRBD1 (6 bases). V dropped 1 base and J dropped 0 bases, with 24 bases sitting between them. The CDR3 extends over 21 amino acids. CDR3 in DNA: TGTGCCAGCAGTTTAGGGCCGTGGCAGGGGATAGGGACCCCAACTAATGAAAAACTGTTTTTT. This encodes CASSLGPWQGIGTPTNEKLFF.

This chain connects TRBV6-1 to TRBJ2-7; D possibly corresponds to TRBD2 (5 bases). In germline, CDR1 is MNHNS, CDR2 SASEGT. V was shortened by 4 bases and J by 2 bases, with 21 bases between the two germline ends. This CDR3 has 17 residues. The CDR3 nucleotides read TGTGCCAGCAGTGCTTTCTCGGGGAAGGACTCTCCCTACGAGCAGTACTTC. This translates into CASSAFSGKDSPYEQYF.

The rearrangement uses TRBV20-1 and TRBJ2-7, with D unresolved. Germline V gene lookup returns CDR1 DFQATT and CDR2 SNEGSKA (reference sequence). Trimming left V 0 bases short and J 7 bases short, with 10 bases between. The CDR3 covers 12 residues. This chain's CDR3 is CSAREQLGEQYF. DNA for the CDR3: TGCAGTGCTAGAGAACAGCTGGGGGAGCAGTACTTC.

This sequence joins TRBV20-1 and TRBJ2-4; 7 bases are shared with TRBD1. The J call could be wrong; TRBJ2-7 is a better fit for the DNA end. This CDR3 has 14 residues. Germline V gene lookup returns CDR1 DFQATT and CDR2 SNEGSKA (reference sequence). For the CDR3, the DNA is TGCAGTGCTAGGAGGGGACAGTCGGCCTACGAGCAGTACTTC. This codes for CSARRGQSAYEQYF.

The gene calls are TRBV5-1 and TRBJ1-1; 9 positions agree with TRBD1. Germline-derived CDR1 and CDR2 are SGHRS and YFSETQ. V lost 4 bases to trimming and J lost 5 bases; unmatched junction nucleotides: 9. CDR3 length: 15 amino acids. CDR3 in amino acids: CASSPGQGMRTEAFF. The CDR3 DNA is TGCGCCAGCAGCCCCGGACAGGGGATGAGGACTGAAGCTTTCTTT.

There are a few counts of this clonotype. V usage is TRBV7-9 and J usage is TRBJ2-3; 13 bases align to TRBD2. The CDR3 contains 17 residues. Germline V gene data show CDR1 as SEHNR and CDR2 as FQNEAQ (reference sequence). V shed 3 bases, J shed 2 bases, and the junction held 5 bases outside the gene matches. This chain's CDR3 is CASSFRTSGGATDTQYF. CDR3 DNA sequence: TGTGCCAGCAGCTTCCGGACTAGCGGGGGCGCCACAGATACGCAGTATTTT.

The gene calls are TRBV20-1 and TRBJ2-3; D gene uncertain. The CDR3 contains 13 residues. The germline V and J ends were trimmed by 5 bases and 0 bases, with 9 bases remaining between them. CDR1 DFQATT and CDR2 SNEGSKA come from the germline V gene (reference sequence). DNA of the CDR3: TGCAGTGCTGGCCAGAGGAGCACAGATACGCAGTATTTT. This translates into CSAGQRSTDTQYF.

The rearrangement joins TRBV28 to TRBJ2-6; perhaps TRBD1 as D (5 bases). The V and J ends lost 3 bases and 0 bases respectively, with 12 bases between them. Germline V gene lookup returns CDR1 MDHEN and CDR2 SYDVKM. The CDR3 consists of 17 residues. DNA for the CDR3: TGTGCCAGCAGTTTTCGGCCAGGGCGCTCTGGGGCCAACGTCCTGACTTTC. It encodes CASSFRPGRSGANVLTF.

This clonotype appeared a few times. This sequence joins TRBV5-1 and TRBJ2-1, with TRBD2 identical over 8 bases. The CDR3 has 15 residues. From germline, CDR1 is SGHRS and CDR2 YFSETQ. The V and J ends lost 3 bases and 5 bases, in that order; junction bases with no gene match: 7. This CDR3 reads CASSWTSRINNEQFF. DNA for the CDR3: TGCGCCAGCAGCTGGACTAGCCGGATAAACAATGAGCAGTTCTTC.

The CDR3 DNA is TGTGCCAGCAGCTTGGGGACCCTCGGGGGGTATGGCTACACCTTC. It codes for CASSLGTLGGYGYTF. V gene TRBV7-2 combines with J gene TRBJ1-2; D is possibly TRBD1 (5 bases). The V and J ends lost 3 bases and 5 bases respectively, with 16 bases between them. In germline, CDR1 is SGHTA, CDR2 FQGNSA. This CDR3 region has 15 residues. Together with reference TRBV7-2 and TRBJ1-2, the CDR3 gives the full variable domain: GAGVSQSPSNKVTEKGKDVELRCDPISGHTALYWYRQSLGQGLEFLIYFQGNSAPDKSGLPSDRFSAERTGGSVSTLTIQRTQQEDSAVYLCASSLGTLGGYGYTFGSGTRLTVV.

The chain has TRBV4-2 and TRBJ2-7; TRBD2 matches at 12 bases. This CDR3 contains 17 residues. J lost 5 bases, V lost 1 base, and 9 bases had no gene match. Looked up from germline, CDR1 is LGHNA and CDR2 is YNFKEQ. This CDR3 is CASSQAPTSGSRNEQYF. In DNA, the CDR3 is TGTGCCAGCAGCCAAGCGCCGACTAGCGGGAGTCGGAACGAGCAGTACTTC.

This clonotype was counted only a few times. The chain uses TRBV7-2 and TRBJ2-5; the match to TRBD2 covers 9 bases. Germline CDR1 reads SGHTA; CDR2 reads FQGNSA. The length of the CDR3 is 16 residues. V was clipped by 4 bases and J by 2 bases; unmatched bases: 8. CDR3 region: CASSSPVLAGQETQYF. CDR3 sequence (DNA): TGTGCCAGCAGCTCCCCGGTGCTAGCGGGGCAAGAGACCCAGTACTTC.

This clonotype appeared a single time. The genes are TRBV18 and TRBJ2-1; D assignment may be TRBD1 or TRBD2 (5 bases each). The CDR3 has 16 amino acids. Germline-derived CDR1 and CDR2 are KGHSH and LQKENI. V was cut by 5 bases and J by 7 bases, with 21 bases left in between. CDR3 sequence reads: CASSSRDRRVGNEQFF. The CDR3 DNA follows: TGTGCCAGCTCATCTCGGGACCGACGTGTGGGGAATGAGCAGTTCTTC.

The chain recombines TRBV4-2 with TRBJ2-1; D is ambiguous. This CDR3 region has 13 residues. CDR1 is LGHNA, CDR2 YNFKEQ, per germline. V dropped 0 bases and J dropped 9 bases, with 9 bases sitting between them. The CDR3 bases are TGTGCCAGCAGCCAAGATCCCGCGGCTGAGCAGTTCTTC. This translates into CASSQDPAAEQFF.

This clonotype was counted between two and nine times. The gene calls are TRBV12-3 or TRBV12-4 and TRBJ2-3; D might be TRBD1 or TRBD2, each matching 5 bases. V was trimmed by 5 bases and J by 4 bases, leaving 16 bases between them. This CDR3 has 15 amino acids. The CDR3 sequence is CASSGTALTPDTQYF. CDR3 bases: TGTGCCAGCAGTGGGACGGCACTTACCCCAGATACGCAGTATTTT.

DNA of the CDR3: TGTGCCAGCAGCCGAAGCGTACTAGTTTCAGATACGCAGTATTTT. It codes for CASSRSVLVSDTQYF. The rearrangement uses TRBV3-1 and TRBJ2-3, with a weak D call TRBD2 (5 bases). Trimming left V 4 bases short and J 4 bases short, with 15 bases between. Germline V gene sequence: CDR1 LGHDT, CDR2 YNNKEL (reference sequence). The CDR3 is made up of 15 amino acids.

The J gene is TRBJ2-7, the V gene TRBV5-1; D is unclear. Trimming removed 4 bases from V and 0 bases from J, with 14 bases in between. The CDR3 has 15 residues. CDR1 is SGHRS and CDR2 is YFSETQ in the germline V gene. CDR3 DNA: TGCGCCAGCAGCGCCGTTGGCCTTTTCTCCTACGAGCAGTACTTC. Protein sequence: CASSAVGLFSYEQYF.

This clonotype was observed a few times. The DNA of the CDR3 is TGTGCCAGCAGTTTCGCGGGGGGGGTTCACAATGAGCAGTTCTTC. It translates to CASSFAGGVHNEQFF. The chain combines TRBV12-3 or TRBV12-4 with TRBJ2-1; 9 bases match TRBD2. Trimming cost V 3 bases and J 5 bases; bases outside gene matches: 5. This CDR3 contains 15 residues.

The V and J genes are TRBV10-3 and TRBJ2-7; weak D call: TRBD1 (5 bases). This CDR3 region has 13 residues. Germline-derived CDR1 and CDR2 are ENHRY and SYGVKD. V was pared by 6 bases and J by 3 bases, with 12 bases between. CDR3 protein: CAISPRDFYEQYF. CDR3 DNA sequence: TGTGCCATCAGCCCCAGGGATTTCTACGAGCAGTACTTC.

This clonotype was seen only a few times. The chain is built from TRBV7-8 and TRBJ2-3; D is possibly TRBD2 (5 bases). CDR3 length: 15 residues. Between the trimmed V and J ends, which lost 4 bases and 1 base, there was a span of 12 bases. Germline CDR1 SGHVS, CDR2 FQNEAQ. The CDR3 DNA is TGTGCCAGCAGCTCCAAAACCGGGGGCACAGATACGCAGTATTTT. This encodes CASSSKTGGTDTQYF. Full variable domain (remainder filled in from reference TRBV7-8 and TRBJ2-3): GAGVSQSPRYKVAKRGQDVALRCDPISGHVSLFWYQQALGQGPEFLTYFQNEAQLDKSGLPSDRFFAERPEGSVSTLKIQRTQQEDSAVYLCASSSKTGGTDTQYFGPGTRLTVL.

The chain employs TRBV7-9 and TRBJ2-1; perhaps TRBD2 as D (6 bases). The V gene lost 1 base and the J gene lost 9 bases, with 19 bases spanning the gap. The CDR3 loop spans 16 amino acids. Germline CDR1 reads SEHNR; CDR2 reads FQNEAQ (reference sequence). The CDR3 loop is CASSLVLLRAGGEQFF. In nucleotides, the CDR3 is TGTGCCAGCAGCTTAGTACTGTTGAGGGCCGGGGGTGAGCAGTTCTTC.